A single sample gave rise to the 28 T cell receptor beta chains below, sequenced in a study of T-cell reconstitution after alpha-beta-depleted transplantation in children. Preparing the TCRbeta library involved the use of unique molecular identifiers. Each CDR3 protein gets one entry after TCRdb re-called the PCR reads with MiXCR. The sample includes fewer than 550,000 distinct CDR3 sequences, roughly an eighth seen only once; the top ten take 14%. Sequences were derived from PBMCs, mostly from graft donor cells, sampled 180 days after TCRalphabeta/CD19-depleted stem cell transplant. The receptors originated from a female patient aged 2-10 years who had a stem cell transplant for aplastic anemia, so the T cells may come from the graft donor.

The V and J genes are TRBV7-9 and TRBJ2-3; D not certain. The V end lost 2 bases, the J end lost 2 bases, and 8 bases lay between the germline ends. CDR1 and CDR2 (germline): SEHNR, FQNEAQ (reference sequence). This CDR3 has 14 residues. The CDR3 nucleotides are TGTGCCAGCAGCTTAACCCTGGACACAGATACGCAGTATTTT. Residues: CASSLTLDTDTQYF.

This clonotype was seen only a few times. The chain recombines TRBV16 with TRBJ2-5; a weak D match, TRBD2 (5 bases). This CDR3 is built from 14 residues. Germline CDR1 and CDR2: KGHSY and FQNENV. V was clipped by 1 base and J by 4 bases, with 10 bases between them. CDR3 amino acids: CASSQLLEGETQYF. CDR3 nucleotides: TGTGCCAGCAGCCAATTACTAGAAGGAGAGACCCAGTACTTC.

In its sample, this clonotype was seen many times. The chain joins TRBV11-2 to TRBJ1-2; D uncertain. Germline CDR1 and CDR2: SGHAT and FQNNGV. The CDR3 totals 12 residues. V lost 5 bases and J lost 0, with 4 bases in between. DNA of the CDR3: TGTGCCAGCAGCCCCCCTAACTATGGCTACACCTTC. Its translation is CASSPPNYGYTF.

This clonotype was counted between two and nine times. The chain carries TRBV7-9 and TRBJ2-7; D not resolved. The V end was cut by 1 base, the J end by 6 bases, with 13 bases between. Germline assignment: CDR1 SEHNR and CDR2 FQNEAQ (reference sequence). The CDR3 is made up of 14 amino acids. DNA for the CDR3: TGTGCCAGCAGCTTAGGCCTACTTCCTCGCGAGCAGTACTTC. Translated, it gives CASSLGLLPREQYF.

This clonotype was counted between two and nine times. This chain connects TRBV7-2 to TRBJ2-1; D remains unclear. CDR1 is SGHTA and CDR2 is FQGNSA in the germline V gene. V shed 0 bases and J shed 4 bases, with 13 bases lying between them. The CDR3 is 16 residues long. This CDR3 reads CASSLALVAAYNEQFF. CDR3 nucleotide sequence: TGTGCCAGCAGCTTAGCCCTCGTAGCAGCTTACAATGAGCAGTTCTTC.

This chain connects TRBV10-1 to TRBJ2-5, with no clear D. Germline CDR1 reads WNHNN; CDR2 reads SYGVQD (reference sequence). The CDR3 totals 15 residues. Trimming shortened V by 3 bases and J by 4 bases, and 15 bases separated the two germline ends. The CDR3 is CASSEKPNVPETQYF. The DNA of the CDR3 is TGCGCCAGCAGTGAAAAACCCAACGTTCCAGAGACCCAGTACTTC.

The chain recombines TRBV15 with TRBJ2-7; D unresolved. The CDR3 extends over 16 amino acids. The germline V gene encodes CDR1 LNHNV and CDR2 YYDKDF (reference sequence). Deletions cut 0 bases from V and 1 base from J, with 13 bases between. The CDR3 region has the DNA TGTGCCACCAGCAGAGAAAGGTTTGGACGGTCCTACGAGCAGTACTTC. Its protein product is CATSRERFGRSYEQYF.

This clonotype was found a few times. The V call is TRBV28, the J call TRBJ2-3, with D tentatively TRBD1 or TRBD2 (5 bases each). Germline V gene lookup returns CDR1 MDHEN and CDR2 SYDVKM. CDR3 length: 16 amino acids. V was clipped by 1 base and J by 1 base, with 12 bases between them. DNA for the CDR3: TGTGCCAGCAGTTTATTGGGGCAGGGAGGCACAGATACGCAGTATTTT. Its protein product is CASSLLGQGGTDTQYF.

This chain uses TRBV7-2 with TRBJ1-1; D remains unclear. Germline assignment: CDR1 SGHTA and CDR2 FQGNSA. Between the trimmed V and J ends, which lost 1 base and 4 bases, there was a span of 16 bases. The CDR3 contains 16 residues. CDR3 protein: CASSLVGSGRATEAFF. Written as DNA, the CDR3 is TGTGCCAGCAGCTTAGTGGGTAGCGGACGGGCCACTGAAGCTTTCTTT.

This clonotype was seen a handful of times. This chain links TRBV12-3 or TRBV12-4 with TRBJ2-5; D ambiguous. V dropped 6 bases and J dropped 5 bases, with 10 bases sitting between them. CDR3 size: 12 residues. The CDR3 DNA reads as TGTGCCAGCAGCCGCAGGACGGAGACCCAGTACTTC. Amino acids: CASSRRTETQYF.

This clonotype was detected ten times or more. The rearrangement uses TRBV14 and TRBJ2-3; 9 bases are a match to TRBD2. The germline CDR1 and CDR2 sequences are SGHDN and FVKESK. CDR3 length: 16 residues. Germline trimming cut 4 bases from V and 0 bases from J; bases unmatched to any gene: 5. CDR3 sequence: CASSPLAGLSTDTQYF. The CDR3 DNA reads as TGTGCCAGCAGCCCCCTAGCGGGGCTTAGCACAGATACGCAGTATTTT.

This clonotype was counted ten times or more. This CDR3 reads CASSQLQSGELFF. The CDR3 bases are TGTGCCAGCAGCCAGCTTCAGTCCGGGGAGCTGTTTTTT. The gene calls are TRBV7-2 and TRBJ2-2, with D unclear. Trimming removed 5 bases from V and 6 bases from J, with 10 bases in between. CDR1 is SGHTA, CDR2 FQGNSA, per germline. CDR3 size: 13 residues.

This rearrangement joins TRBV24-1 to TRBJ2-5; the D gene could be TRBD1 or TRBD2 (5 bases each). The germline V gene encodes CDR1 KGHDR and CDR2 SFDVKD. V was trimmed by 1 base and J by 5 bases, leaving 16 bases between them. This CDR3 region has 16 residues. CDR3: CATSDLRGGPGETQYF. CDR3 nucleotide sequence: TGTGCCACCAGTGATTTACGGGGCGGCCCAGGGGAGACCCAGTACTTC.

This clonotype came up many times. The chain uses TRBV7-2 and TRBJ1-2; no clear D. The CDR3 has 9 amino acids. Germline V CDR1 and CDR2: SGHTA, FQGNSA. V lost 4 bases, J lost 6 bases, and 0 bases lay in between. DNA of the CDR3: TGTGCCAGCAGCTATGGCTACACCTTC. This translates into CASSYGYTF.

In its sample, this clonotype was seen a few times. The chain has TRBV7-2 and TRBJ1-5, with unresolved D. CDR3 length equals 15 residues. V shed 1 base and J shed 1 base, with 8 bases lying between them. Germline V gene data show CDR1 as SGHTA and CDR2 as FQGNSA. For the CDR3, the DNA is TGTGCCAGCAGCTTAGTGAGTGGGAGCAATCAGCCCCAGCATTTT. This encodes CASSLVSGSNQPQHF.

The table lists this clonotype with a few counts. The chain has TRBV11-2 and TRBJ2-5; D gene unclear. CDR1 SGHAT and CDR2 FQNNGV come from the germline V gene. Trimming removed 1 base at V and 5 bases at J, with 20 bases between. CDR3 length: 17 residues. The CDR3 is CASSLGGAVYRVETQYF. The CDR3 DNA sequence: TGTGCCAGCAGCTTAGGTGGTGCGGTCTACCGAGTGGAGACCCAGTACTTC. Based on the CDR3 plus reference TRBV11-2 and TRBJ2-5, the full variable domain is EAGVAQSPRYKIIEKRQSVAFWCNPISGHATLYWYQQILGQGPKLLIQFQNNGVVDDSQLPKDRFSAERLKGVDSTLKIQPAKLEDSAVYLCASSLGGAVYRVETQYFGPGTRLLVL.

The rearrangement links TRBV5-1 to TRBJ2-7; tentative D call: TRBD2 (6 bases). The V end was cut by 0 bases, the J end by 2 bases, with 18 bases between. Germline V lookup: CDR1 SGHRS, CDR2 YFSETQ. This CDR3 spans 17 amino acids. DNA for the CDR3: TGCGCCAGCAGCTTGGGGTCGGGAGCCTCAAACCCCTACGAGCAGTACTTC. As protein: CASSLGSGASNPYEQYF.

This clonotype showed up many times. The rearrangement uses TRBV7-9 and TRBJ2-3; 8 bases are a match to TRBD2. The V gene's germline CDR1 is SEHNR and CDR2 FQNEAQ (reference sequence). This CDR3 has 15 amino acids. V lost 4 bases to trimming and J lost 4 bases; unmatched junction nucleotides: 7. CDR3 amino acids: CASSSGTRSADTQYF. The CDR3 DNA reads TGTGCCAGCAGCTCCGGGACTAGATCAGCAGATACGCAGTATTTT.

This clonotype came up a few times. The chain carries TRBV29-1 and TRBJ1-1, with D maybe TRBD1 (5 bases). V was shortened by 3 bases and J by 4 bases, with 6 bases between the two germline ends. Germline assignment: CDR1 SQVTM and CDR2 ANQGSEA. The CDR3 has 11 residues. CDR3 region: CSVDGGTEAFF. The CDR3 DNA follows: TGCAGCGTTGACGGGGGCACTGAAGCTTTCTTT.

The table lists this clonotype with a few counts. The rearrangement links TRBV5-6 to TRBJ2-2; tentative D call: TRBD1 (6 bases). V was shortened by 4 bases and J by 3 bases, with 13 bases between the two germline ends. The germline CDR1 and CDR2 sequences are SGHDT and YYEEEE. CDR3 length: 15 residues. DNA for the CDR3: TGTGCCAGCAGCCCTACAGGGAAGTACACCGGGGAGCTGTTTTTT. Its protein product is CASSPTGKYTGELFF.

This chain uses TRBV19 with TRBJ1-1; no clear D gene. The CDR3 is 13 amino acids. Looked up from germline, CDR1 is LNHDA and CDR2 is SQIVND (reference sequence). V was pared by 3 bases and J by 4 bases, with 9 bases between. CDR3 loop: CASSMVRGTEAFF. The CDR3 DNA is TGTGCCAGTAGTATGGTCCGGGGCACTGAAGCTTTCTTT.

This clonotype has just a few counts. The V and J genes are TRBV20-1 and TRBJ2-5; 13 bases agree with TRBD2. The CDR3 is 16 residues long. Germline V CDR1 and CDR2: DFQATT, SNEGSKA (reference sequence). V shed 3 bases and J 5 bases; nucleotides not matched to a gene: 9. The CDR3 DNA is TGCAGTGCTAGTGGGACTAGCGGGACAGAAGTCGAGACCCAGTACTTC. This encodes CSASGTSGTEVETQYF.

This sequence joins TRBV28 and TRBJ2-2, with a possible D match to TRBD1 (6 bases). Germline-derived CDR1 and CDR2 are MDHEN and SYDVKM. The CDR3 is made up of 16 amino acids. V was shortened by 7 bases and J by 6 bases, with 21 bases between the two germline ends. Here the CDR3 reads CASNVGAITGAGELFF. The CDR3, as DNA: TGTGCCAGCAACGTGGGGGCCATAACCGGCGCCGGGGAGCTGTTTTTT.

This clonotype was picked up a small number of times. V gene TRBV14 combines with J gene TRBJ2-1; a possible D gene is TRBD2 (5 bases). Trimming took off 4 bases at V and 4 bases at J, with 17 bases between the two ends. Germline CDR1 SGHDN, CDR2 FVKESK. This CDR3 region has 16 residues. The CDR3 spells CASSPAPGFLYNEQFF. CDR3 nucleotide sequence: TGTGCCAGCAGCCCCGCACCGGGGTTTTTGTACAATGAGCAGTTCTTC.

This clonotype was detected only a few times. This chain uses TRBV7-9 with TRBJ1-2; 8 bases match TRBD1. The CDR3 runs to 15 residues. Germline V gives CDR1 SEHNR, CDR2 FQNEAQ (reference sequence). The trim removed 5 bases at V and 4 bases at J, leaving 9 bases unmatched. CDR3: CASSRLWTGSYGYTF. In nucleotides, the CDR3 is TGTGCCAGCAGCAGACTCTGGACAGGGAGCTATGGCTACACCTTC.

The CDR3 reads CASSFRAGDNTGELFF. The CDR3 DNA reads as TGCGCCAGCAGCTTTCGGGCAGGGGACAACACCGGGGAGCTGTTTTTT. The chain combines TRBV5-1 with TRBJ2-2; TRBD1 is a possible D gene (6 bases). Per germline, CDR1 SGHRS and CDR2 YFSETQ. Trimming cost V 2 bases and J 2 bases, with 13 bases left between them. The CDR3 consists of 16 residues.

This chain joins TRBV11-2 and TRBJ2-1, with 8 bases lining up with TRBD2. The CDR3 loop spans 14 amino acids. The germline gives CDR1 SGHAT, CDR2 FQNNGV. V shed 4 bases and J 15 bases; nucleotides not matched to a gene: 14. The CDR3 loop reads CASSSILSGGRLFF. In DNA form, the CDR3 reads TGTGCCAGCAGCTCCATATTGAGCGGGGGACGTCTGTTCTTC.

This clonotype came up many times. The chain carries TRBV12-3 or TRBV12-4 and TRBJ2-6, with unresolved D. V was trimmed by 2 bases and J by 12 bases, leaving 11 bases between them. The CDR3 contains 13 residues. The DNA of the CDR3 is TGTGCCAGCAGTTTACGGGCCAGCCCCGTCCTGACTTTC. This codes for CASSLRASPVLTF.